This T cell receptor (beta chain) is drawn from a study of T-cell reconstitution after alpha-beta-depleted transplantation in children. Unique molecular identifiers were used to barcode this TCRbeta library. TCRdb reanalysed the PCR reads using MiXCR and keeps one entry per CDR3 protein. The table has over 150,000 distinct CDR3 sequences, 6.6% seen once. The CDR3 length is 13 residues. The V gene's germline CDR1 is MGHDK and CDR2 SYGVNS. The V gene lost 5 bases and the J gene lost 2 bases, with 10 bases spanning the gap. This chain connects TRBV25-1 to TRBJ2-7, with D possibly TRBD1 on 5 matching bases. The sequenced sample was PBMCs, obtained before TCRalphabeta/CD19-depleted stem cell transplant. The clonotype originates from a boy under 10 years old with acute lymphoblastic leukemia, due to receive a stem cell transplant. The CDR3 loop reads CASSMDIAYEQYF. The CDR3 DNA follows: TGTGCCAGCAGTATGGACATTGCCTACGAGCAGTACTTC.